This section outlines one TCR beta chain sequence together with its context. What it binds is unknown. The CDR3 consists of 15 residues. The V gene end was trimmed by 5 bases and the J gene end by 0 bases; junction bases not matched to a gene: 1. Germline-derived CDR1 and CDR2 are MNHEY and SVGAGI. PCR was performed using 60 Vbeta and 13 Jbeta primers. TCRdb keeps only in-frame clones here, not all; method: immunoSEQ multiplex PCR. The sample holds some 190,000 clones, about four fifths seen once. The data are from a study of cytomegalovirus exposure and HLA in healthy donors. Looking at the study overall: As an earlier analysis found, 150 million to 200 million T cells yielded 95 million to 130 million unique TCR beta sequences. General observations from the study: In vitro data verified a few CMV-associated chains as specific for CMV antigens. For most TCR sequences rarity was the rule, although some public TCRs occurred in many donors. Previous analysis showed most TCR beta V segments were productive about 90% or about 30% of the time.

This TCR was recovered from a woman aged 25 to 39 in good health and CMV-seronegative. The rearrangement joins TRBV6-5 to TRBJ1-5, with 10 nucleotides matching TRBD1. The sequenced sample was PBMCs. The CDR3 here is CASSRTGGSNQPQHF. The CDR3 DNA reads TGTGCCAGCAGTAGGACAGGGGGTAGCAATCAGCCCCAGCATTTT.